This TCR beta chain is drawn from a study of chemoradiotherapy in HPV16-positive cancers. Broader study findings: Candidate HPV-specific clones and E7-related TCR motifs grew in tumor during treatment. HPV-specific T cells were functionally defined from only a couple of HPV16-positive patients.

CDR1 GTSNPN and CDR2 SVGIG come from the germline V gene (reference sequence). The V and J ends lost 4 bases and 5 bases, in that order; junction bases with no gene match: 7. CDR3 size: 14 residues. This clone is a singleton in its sample. What it binds is unknown. Repeated repertoire sampling spanned the course of chemoradiotherapy. This table comes from immunoSEQ multiplex PCR, and its TCRdb copy is limited to in-frame clones, with some not included. Counted here are about 7,000 clones, approximately 79% occurring once; the ten biggest clones make up over 3%. This rearrangement joins TRBV30 to TRBJ1-4; TRBD1 matches 7 bases. The TCR comes from a human donor with HPV-associated anogenital cancer. This specimen was collected from a patient who underwent chemoradiotherapy. CDR3 loop: CAWTHGTVNEKLFF. Written as DNA, the CDR3 is TGTGCCTGGACCCACGGGACAGTGAATGAAAAACTGTTTTTT.